Listed here is a single TCR beta chain. The clone's antigen remains unknown. Nothing much larger sits one base from this clone, and base qualities are not available. Counted from cysteine to phenylalanine, this CDR3 has 16 amino acids. The kept DNA is CDR3 alone, 48 bases in frame from the first base. CDR1 and CDR2, looked up from the germline V gene, are KGHSH and LQKENI. V and J lose 1 base and 1 base, and a span of 13 bases separates them. Receptors were amplified or captured by PCR. Sequenced using an Illumina HiSeq 2500. TCR libraries were prepared with molecular barcoding, using unique molecular identifiers to normalize TCRbeta repertoire quantification. TCRdb's own reprocessing of the public reads used fastp at Q25 and MiXCR and kept productive beta chains. Identical CDR3 proteins give one entry, which carries the most common genes and DNA. The sample table contains about 110,000 distinct CDR3 sequences; only one count was recorded for 10% to 13% of them. The top ten clonotypes cover around 8.5% of the sample.

The sample comes from a study of T-cell reconstitution after alpha-beta-depleted transplantation in children (dated by TCRdb to 2016 to 2017). The study in broad terms: T-cell immune reconstitution after TCRalphabeta/CD19-depleted allogeneic hematopoietic cell transplantation in children was quantitatively tracked in the study by means of TCR repertoire profiling.

The specimen comprised PBMCs from the stem cell graft donor, sampled from the stem cell graft. This sequence uses TRBV18 and TRBJ1-1; the D gene cannot be named for sure. The TCR comes from a human donor who donated a stem cell graft to a child with acute lymphoblastic leukemia. The DNA is TGTGCCAGCTCACCACTAGGGTGGTCGGAGAACACTGAAGCTTTCTTT. Translated, this gives CASSPLGWSENTEAFF.